This entry describes one T cell receptor beta chain. It lacks a known antigen. The record has no base qualities; no much larger clone is one base away. The sample belongs to a study of blood T cell repertoires in COVID-19 (dated by TCRdb to 2018 to 2020). With respect to the entire study: Samples from collaborators originated in the United States, Italy and Spain and spanned both the acute and convalescent phases of COVID-19. The material from the prospective study consisted of cDNA or gDNA derived from T cells, B-cell-depleted T cells, or PBMCs. Where available, HLA class I and class II types were taken from metadata supplied by the sample provider and were not determined by assay-based typing. The repertoires were made available in a free public database intended to serve as a resource for research on the immune response to SARS-CoV-2. Nearly every sample came with metadata listing a de-identified subject ID, COVID-19 status, age in years and sex. The samples were drawn from the first 160 participants of the ongoing ImmuneRACE study and from 950 to 1,500 subjects provided by 6 global collaborators. The dataset comprised deeply sampled blood TCRbeta repertoires from subjects exposed to, actively infected with, or recovered from COVID-19.

The CDR3, from cysteine to phenylalanine, totals 15 residues. Here the CDR3 DNA is all that survives: 45 bases in frame from base 1. Deletion took 4 bases off V and 9 bases off J, with a span of 19 bases between the germline ends. The germline V gene sets CDR1 to SGHRS and CDR2 to YFSETQ. TCRbeta CDR3 regions were amplified from genomic DNA using the immunoSEQ Assay, a bias-controlled multiplex PCR. The study's own analysis went as follows. The number of nucleated cells in each sample was estimated from the amplification of reference gene primers within the assay. To quantify the absolute abundance of each unique TCRbeta CDR3 rearrangement, sequence reads were collapsed and filtered. For each sample, productive Simpson clonality was calculated as the square root of Simpson's diversity index over productive rearrangements. TCRdb stores this immuneACCESS table with in-frame sequences only. Part of the clones is absent; in the studies checked, under half of the shortfall reflects unresolved V genes, and no reason is known for the rest. V and J calls and clone size are those listed in that table; D and trimming were worked out from the DNA. For this sample the table gives some 200,000 clones, of which 75% to 85% were detected only once. Of the sample, about 7.7% falls within the top ten clones.

Overall study results and their limits: Clinical and demographic metadata were provided uncurated, with the amount varying by source and participant.

Participants in the prospective study were aged about 18 to 89 years, lived in under 30 United States geographic areas, and enrolled through a virtual design. Cohort assignment in the prospective study relied on participant-reported clinical history from a screening survey and a study questionnaire. Each participant in the prospective study had whole blood, serum and a nasopharyngeal or oropharyngeal swab collected by mobile phlebotomists. Participants in the prospective study had the option to provide additional blood draws and questionnaires over a 2-month period. Before DNA extraction, prospective study blood samples were shipped either frozen or at room temperature.

The rearranged chain carries TRBV5-1 and TRBJ1-4, and the D gene may be TRBD1, 6 bases matching. Sequences were obtained from PBMCs or T cells enriched from blood (not recorded which). This clonotype was sampled from a woman aged 40 to 50 with acute COVID-19. The CDR3 reads CASSISRGKNKKLFF. The DNA sequence is TGCGCCAGCAGCATTTCCAGGGGAAAGAACAAAAAACTGTTTTTT.